This TCR beta chain was captured in a study of shared clonotypes between healthy human individuals. The authors split each subset's genomic DNA evenly across several immunoSEQ plates. Sequencing used immunoSEQ multiplex PCR; TCRdb keeps in-frame clones, though not all of them. The data contain about 1.1 million clones, about 84% of them singletons. Germline CDR1 and CDR2: MDHEN and SYDVKM. There are 14 residues in the CDR3. V shed 4 bases and J shed 1 base, with 10 bases lying between them. The chain carries TRBV28 and TRBJ1-2, with unresolved D. The receptor was isolated from a man aged 18 to 30 in good health. Some clones in this sample may be carry-over from other donors' samples. The specimen was memory CD4+ T cells from PBMCs. The sample's subset: CD45RA-negative fraction. The CDR3 DNA reads TGTGCCAGCAGTTCGCCCCCAGATAACTATGGCTACACCTTC. Its translation is CASSSPPDNYGYTF.